Included here is one T cell receptor beta chain sequence, with context. The antigen remains unidentified. This entry is derived from a study of shared clonotypes between healthy human individuals. It was around 180 ng DNA, about 30,000 T cell genomes, that sorted-subset replicate PCRs used. Assay: immunoSEQ multiplex PCR; the TCRdb copy retains only in-frame clones and omits some. Here the sample spans more than 2,000,000 clones, approximately 92% being singletons. The J segment lost 0 bases and the V segment lost 4 bases, leaving 3 bases of the junction unmatched. The CDR3 contains 16 residues. Germline CDR1 is LNHDA and CDR2 is SQIVND (reference sequence). General study findings and limits: An effect of sequencing depth on clonotype sharing among donors was expected. Generation probabilities of non-shared clonotypes were lower (relative to those shared by all four donors). When naive CD4 clonotypes were compared across several donors, about 4.8% were shared.

The rearrangement joins TRBV19 to TRBJ1-5; 10 bases agree with TRBD1. The sample was naive CD4+ T cells sorted from blood. Subset indicated: CD45RA+ positively selected. This TCR was sampled from a man between 18 and 29 years old in good health. CDR3 coding DNA: TGTGCCAGTAGTACCCGGACAGGGGGTAGCAATCAGCCCCAGCATTTT. Translated: CASSTRTGGSNQPQHF.